What follows are 12 T cell receptor beta chains derived from one specimen sequenced in a study of CXCR3-negative and CXCR3-positive naive CD8 T cells. The TRB libraries of cDNA were built by UMI-labeled 5' RACE. TCRdb reanalyzed the 5' RACE reads, giving one entry per CDR3 protein sequence and no DNA. Its table lists about 92,000 distinct CDR3 sequences. Sample: naive CXCR3- CD8+ T cells from blood. The subset is: CD45RO-CCR7+CD27+CD95- naive CD8+ T cells lacking CXCR3 (TNR3-). Every receptor here comes from a human donor in good health. Some clones in this sample may be carry-over from other donors' samples.

The rearrangement uses TRBV4-1 and TRBJ2-1; TCRdb's D gene call, TRBD2, goes unchecked for lack of DNA. The CDR3 contains 19 residues. Germline values: CDR1 MGHRA, CDR2 YSYEKL. The CDR3 here is CASSQGFGLAGRSYNEQFF.

This chain links TRBV14 with TRBJ1-1. This CDR3 spans 14 amino acids. Per germline, CDR1 SGHDN and CDR2 FVKESK. This chain's CDR3 is CASSLLGLGTEAFF.

The rearrangement uses TRBV6-4 and TRBJ2-1; TCRdb names TRBD1, which stays unverified in the absence of DNA. Per the germline V gene, CDR1 is MRHNA and CDR2 is SNTAGT. The CDR3 runs 16 residues. CDR3 loop: CASSDIERGVLGERFF.

This rearrangement joins TRBV4-1 to TRBJ2-5; TCRdb returns TRBD2, unconfirmable since there is no DNA. Germline CDR1 and CDR2: MGHRA and YSYEKL. CDR3 size: 14 residues. The CDR3 loop is CASSQVRGRETQYF.

V usage is TRBV28 and J usage is TRBJ2-7. The length of the CDR3 is 14 residues. Germline-derived CDR1 and CDR2 are MDHEN and SYDVKM. This CDR3 reads CASSTGRGSYEQYF. Filled out from reference TRBV28 and TRBJ2-7, the complete variable domain reads DVKVTQSSRYLVKRTGEKVFLECVQDMDHENMFWYRQDPGLGLRLIYFSYDVKMKEKGDIPEGYSVSREKKERFSLILESASTNQTSMYLCASSTGRGSYEQYFGPGTRLTVT.

The chain joins TRBV19 to TRBJ2-5; TCRdb designates TRBD1, a call that cannot be tested without DNA. Germline CDR1 and CDR2: LNHDA and SQIVND (reference sequence). The CDR3 consists of 13 residues. The CDR3 here is CASSFREQETQYF.

The rearrangement uses TRBV7-9 and TRBJ2-7. The germline V gene encodes CDR1 SEHNR and CDR2 FQNEAQ (reference sequence). The CDR3 covers 15 residues. CDR3: CASSLGVGNSYEQYF.

This chain connects TRBV12-5 to TRBJ1-4; TCRdb calls TRBD1, which cannot be checked without DNA. Per the germline V gene, CDR1 is LGHNT and CDR2 is FRNRAP. CDR3 size: 18 residues. Here the CDR3 reads CASASTASIGTGVEKLFF.

The V and J genes are TRBV29-1 and TRBJ2-2; without DNA, the TCRdb call of TRBD1 cannot be checked. Germline lookup yields CDR1 SQVTM and CDR2 ANQGSEA. This CDR3 is 13 amino acids long. This chain's CDR3 is CSVPGTVTGELFF.

The rearrangement uses TRBV4-3 and TRBJ1-5; TCRdb designates TRBD1, a call that cannot be tested without DNA. Germline CDR1 and CDR2: LGHNA and YSLEER. This CDR3 contains 16 residues. CDR3 protein: CASSQEVGQLLNPQHF.

The chain has TRBV20-1 and TRBJ2-7; the D call of TRBD1 rests on TCRdb alone, since no DNA is present to check it. Germline-derived CDR1 and CDR2 are DFQATT and SNEGSKA (reference sequence). The length of the CDR3 is 12 residues. The CDR3 loop reads CSARWAGYEQYF.

CDR3 region: CSVEDFGQQETQYF. The V gene is TRBV29-1, the J gene TRBJ2-5; the TCRdb D gene call, TRBD1, has no DNA to confirm it. Looked up from germline, CDR1 is SQVTM and CDR2 is ANQGSEA. The CDR3 totals 14 residues.